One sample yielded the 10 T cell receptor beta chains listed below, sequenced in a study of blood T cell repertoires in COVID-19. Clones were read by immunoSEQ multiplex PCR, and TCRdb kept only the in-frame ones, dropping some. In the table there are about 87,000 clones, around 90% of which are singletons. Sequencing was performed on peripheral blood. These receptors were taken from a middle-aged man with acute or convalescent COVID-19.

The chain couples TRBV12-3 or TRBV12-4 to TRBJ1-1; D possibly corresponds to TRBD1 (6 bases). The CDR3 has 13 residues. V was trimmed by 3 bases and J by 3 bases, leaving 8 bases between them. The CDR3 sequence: CASSFYRDTEAFF. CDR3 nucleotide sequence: TGTGCCAGCAGTTTCTACAGGGACACTGAAGCTTTCTTT.

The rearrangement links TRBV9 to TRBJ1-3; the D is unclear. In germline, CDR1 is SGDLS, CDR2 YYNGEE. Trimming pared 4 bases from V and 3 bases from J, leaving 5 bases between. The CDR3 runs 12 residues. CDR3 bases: TGTGCCAGCAGCCCGCGTGGAAACACCATATATTTT. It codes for CASSPRGNTIYF. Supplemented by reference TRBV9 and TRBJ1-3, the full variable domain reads DSGVTQTPKHLITATGQRVTLRCSPRSGDLSVYWYQQSLDQGLQFLIQYYNGEERAKGNILERFSAQQFPDLHSELNLSSLELGDSALYFCASSPRGNTIYFGEGSWLTVV.

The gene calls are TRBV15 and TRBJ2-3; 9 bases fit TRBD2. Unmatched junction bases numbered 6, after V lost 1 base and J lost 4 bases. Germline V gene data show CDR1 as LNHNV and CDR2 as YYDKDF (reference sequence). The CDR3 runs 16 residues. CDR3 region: CATSRGGSGSSDTQYF. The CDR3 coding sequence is TGTGCCACCAGCAGAGGGGGTAGCGGGAGCTCAGATACGCAGTATTTT.

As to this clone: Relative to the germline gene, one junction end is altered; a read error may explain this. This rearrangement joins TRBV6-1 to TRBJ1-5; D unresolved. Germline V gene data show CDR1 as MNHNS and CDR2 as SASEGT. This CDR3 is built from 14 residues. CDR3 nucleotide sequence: TGTGCCAGCAGCGAAGCGAGGGTGGTTCAGCCCCAGCATTTT. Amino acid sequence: CASSEARVVQPQHF.

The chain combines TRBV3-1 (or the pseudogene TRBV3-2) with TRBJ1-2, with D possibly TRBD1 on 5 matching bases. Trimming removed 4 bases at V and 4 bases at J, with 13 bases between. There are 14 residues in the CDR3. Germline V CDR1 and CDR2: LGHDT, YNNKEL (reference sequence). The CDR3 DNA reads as TGTGCCAGCAGCCCAGACAGATCCCTCTATGGCTACACCTTC. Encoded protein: CASSPDRSLYGYTF.

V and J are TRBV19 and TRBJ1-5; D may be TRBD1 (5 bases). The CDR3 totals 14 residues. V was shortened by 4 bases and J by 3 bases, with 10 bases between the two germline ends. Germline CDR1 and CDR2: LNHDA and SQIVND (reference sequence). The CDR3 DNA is TGTGCCAGTAGTAAGGACACTGTCAATCAGCCCCAGCATTTT. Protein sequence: CASSKDTVNQPQHF. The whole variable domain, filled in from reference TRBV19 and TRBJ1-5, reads DGGITQSPKYLFRKEGQNVTLSCEQNLNHDAMYWYRQDPGQGLRLIYYSQIVNDFQKGDIAEGYSVSREKKESFPLTVTSAQKNPTAFYLCASSKDTVNQPQHFGDGTRLSIL.

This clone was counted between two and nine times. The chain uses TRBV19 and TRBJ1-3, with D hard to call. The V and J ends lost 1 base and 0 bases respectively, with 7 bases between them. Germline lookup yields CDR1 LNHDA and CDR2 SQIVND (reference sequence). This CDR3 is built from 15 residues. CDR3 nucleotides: TGTGCCAGTAGTATAGGTCAATTCTCTGGAAACACCATATATTTT. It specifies CASSIGQFSGNTIYF.

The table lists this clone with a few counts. The chain's CDR3 is CASSLPGEPYEQYF. The CDR3 DNA reads TGTGCCAGCAGCCTTCCCGGGGAACCCTACGAGCAGTACTTC. The J gene is TRBJ2-7, the V gene TRBV7-8; perhaps TRBD2 as D (5 bases). Germline CDR1 and CDR2: SGHVS and FQNEAQ. The CDR3 extends over 14 amino acids. Trimming shortened V by 5 bases and J by 2 bases, and 13 bases separated the two germline ends.

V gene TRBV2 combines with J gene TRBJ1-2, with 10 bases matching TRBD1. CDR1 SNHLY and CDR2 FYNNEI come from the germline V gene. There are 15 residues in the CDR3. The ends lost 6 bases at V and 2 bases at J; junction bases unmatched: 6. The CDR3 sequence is CASRPGQGRNYGYTF. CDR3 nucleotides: TGTGCCAGCAGACCGGGACAGGGGCGAAACTATGGCTACACCTTC.

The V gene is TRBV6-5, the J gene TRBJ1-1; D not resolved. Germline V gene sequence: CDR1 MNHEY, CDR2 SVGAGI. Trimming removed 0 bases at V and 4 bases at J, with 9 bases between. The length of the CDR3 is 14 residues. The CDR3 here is CASSYSEGLTEAFF. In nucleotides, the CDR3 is TGTGCCAGCAGTTACTCGGAGGGTCTCACTGAAGCTTTCTTT.